These T cell receptor beta chains were read from a single sample in a study of vaccination and CD4 T cells after COVID-19. TCRdb re-called the PCR reads with MiXCR, one entry per CDR3 protein. The table includes over 14,000 distinct CDR3 sequences, 43% detected once. No antigen has been assigned to these receptors. Sequencing was carried out using cultured CD4+ T cells from blood. These receptor sequences come from a human donor with COVID-19. The CDR3 runs from the conserved cysteine through the conserved F or W. Fields, in order: CDR3 protein, D gene, V gene. A D gene is named only where the DNA matches it firmly.

CDR3aa: CATSISGGKDEQYF; d_gene: TRBD2; v_gene: TRBV5-1
CDR3aa: CASSFRQGAGNTIYF; d_gene: TRBD1; v_gene: TRBV12-3/TRBV12-4
CDR3aa: CASSLIIGDSNQPQHF; d_gene: .; v_gene: TRBV5-5
CDR3aa: CASTGTGMGEQYF; d_gene: .; v_gene: TRBV6-1
CDR3aa: CASSIPGEGSTDTQYF; d_gene: .; v_gene: TRBV19
CDR3aa: CASSFGGVSGNTIYF; d_gene: .; v_gene: TRBV7-2
CDR3aa: CASSLAVAGGGTEAFF; d_gene: TRBD1; v_gene: TRBV7-2
CDR3aa: CASSSRAGYNYGYTF; d_gene: .; v_gene: TRBV19
CDR3aa: CATEGDLYGYTF; d_gene: .; v_gene: TRBV6-2/TRBV6-3
CDR3aa: CASSRYLTGTPSSYEQYF; d_gene: .; v_gene: TRBV11-3
CDR3aa: CSARLRARGNEQFF; d_gene: TRBD1; v_gene: TRBV20-1
CDR3aa: CSARYRGMNTEAFF; d_gene: TRBD1; v_gene: TRBV20-1
CDR3aa: CSATKGSGTEAFF; d_gene: .; v_gene: TRBV20-1
CDR3aa: CASSQQGDYGYTF; d_gene: .; v_gene: TRBV4-3
CDR3aa: CASSEQYFQWSGANVLTF; d_gene: .; v_gene: TRBV6-1
CDR3aa: CASSFRRGMNTEAFF; d_gene: .; v_gene: TRBV12-3/TRBV12-4
CDR3aa: CSARDRTSGGANIQYF; d_gene: TRBD2; v_gene: TRBV20-1
CDR3aa: CASSIVLLSTDTQYF; d_gene: .; v_gene: TRBV19
CDR3aa: CSARVNRGTGNTIYF; d_gene: TRBD1; v_gene: TRBV20-1
CDR3aa: CATKGDRGASYEQYF; d_gene: TRBD1; v_gene: TRBV27
CDR3aa: CASSLEGNTGELFF; d_gene: .; v_gene: TRBV5-1
CDR3aa: CASSFGGQQPQHF; d_gene: .; v_gene: TRBV12-3/TRBV12-4
CDR3aa: CASSYTQGKGQPQHF; d_gene: .; v_gene: TRBV6-5
CDR3aa: CASSIQGKAYEQYF; d_gene: .; v_gene: TRBV11-3
CDR3aa: CASSEAGTEYTIYF; d_gene: TRBD1; v_gene: TRBV6-1
CDR3aa: CASRPKQDANTGELFF; d_gene: .; v_gene: TRBV6-1
CDR3aa: CASSLTRQGWEKLFF; d_gene: TRBD1; v_gene: TRBV27
CDR3aa: CASSMGYSDRGYEQYF; d_gene: TRBD1; v_gene: TRBV27
CDR3aa: CASGQVDQPQHF; d_gene: TRBD1; v_gene: TRBV7-6
CDR3aa: CSATAILASGGADTQYF; d_gene: TRBD2; v_gene: TRBV20-1
CDR3aa: CAWRGQGRNSPLHF; d_gene: TRBD1; v_gene: TRBV30
CDR3aa: CASSDPNSPLHF; d_gene: .; v_gene: TRBV6-1
CDR3aa: CASSFNRGLGGYTF; d_gene: TRBD1; v_gene: TRBV5-5
CDR3aa: CATSAPSQNQPQHF; d_gene: .; v_gene: TRBV24-1
CDR3aa: CASSMGLAVQETQYF; d_gene: TRBD2; v_gene: TRBV7-8
CDR3aa: CASSQTGSANYGYTF; d_gene: TRBD1; v_gene: TRBV9
CDR3aa: CASSIGQLNTEAFF; d_gene: .; v_gene: TRBV19
CDR3aa: CAISGGDTQYF; d_gene: .; v_gene: TRBV10-3
CDR3aa: CASIRGQDSINQPQHF; d_gene: .; v_gene: TRBV6-4
CDR3aa: CASSLELAETQYF; d_gene: .; v_gene: TRBV7-8
CDR3aa: CASSSRTGCTGELFF; d_gene: .; v_gene: TRBV21-1
CDR3aa: CASSKQGNGNQPQHF; d_gene: TRBD1; v_gene: TRBV6-1
CDR3aa: CASSLGVGTIYEQYF; d_gene: .; v_gene: TRBV7-9
CDR3aa: CASSEVRTGIAGYTF; d_gene: TRBD1; v_gene: TRBV2
CDR3aa: CASTLNAGQQNSPLHF; d_gene: TRBD1; v_gene: TRBV5-6
CDR3aa: CASSRPIPTDTQYF; d_gene: .; v_gene: TRBV28
CDR3aa: CSARDRVLAGASGTQYF; d_gene: TRBD2; v_gene: TRBV20-1
CDR3aa: CASSPLGAGGQVEQYF; d_gene: TRBD2; v_gene: TRBV14
CDR3aa: CSARKDRVTEAFF; d_gene: TRBD1; v_gene: TRBV20-1
CDR3aa: CASSRQGVGNQPQHF; d_gene: TRBD1; v_gene: TRBV18